The 8 T cell receptor beta chains below all came from one sample that was sequenced in a study of T cells in Graves' hyperthyroidism and ophthalmopathy. Amplification of TCR beta CDR3 regions used RNA as the template. Using the HTBI primer set, a first-round RT-PCR was run on the TCR CDR3. TCRdb re-derived calls from the multiplex PCR reads in MiXCR, one entry per CDR3 protein. In the table there are 650,000 to 750,000 distinct CDR3 sequences, 12% to 15% of which are singletons. Sequences were obtained from blood. Receptors originate from a woman in her late teens or twenties with Graves' hyperthyroidism.

The chain is built from TRBV7-9 and TRBJ2-7, with 11 bases fitting TRBD2. Looked up from germline, CDR1 is SEHNR and CDR2 is FQNEAQ (reference sequence). With 1 base clipped from V and 3 bases from J, the junction kept 11 bases outside the gene matches. The CDR3 has 18 amino acids. The CDR3 sequence is CASSLEGGRLAGIYEQYF. CDR3 nucleotide sequence: TGTGCCAGCAGCTTAGAGGGCGGTAGACTAGCGGGAATCTACGAGCAGTACTTC.

The J gene is TRBJ1-6, the V gene TRBV7-9; TRBD1 might be the D (6 bases). V was cut by 6 bases and J by 9 bases, with 15 bases left in between. Germline CDR1 and CDR2: SEHNR and FQNEAQ (reference sequence). CDR3 length: 14 amino acids. The CDR3 nucleotides are TGTGCCAGCAGGTCGGGGGGGCGCGTTTCACCCCTCCACTTT. Encoded protein: CASRSGGRVSPLHF.

This clonotype was counted between two and nine times. The chain couples TRBV9 to TRBJ2-2; 7 bases are a match to TRBD2. This CDR3 has 19 residues. Germline CDR1 SGDLS, CDR2 YYNGEE. V shed 0 bases and J 2 bases; nucleotides not matched to a gene: 13. The CDR3: CASSVAPGLRAGNTGELFF. The CDR3 nucleotides read TGTGCCAGCAGCGTAGCTCCGGGACTACGAGCGGGAAACACCGGGGAGCTGTTTTTT. The variable domain in full, with the rest retrieved from reference TRBV9 and TRBJ2-2, is DSGVTQTPKHLITATGQRVTLRCSPRSGDLSVYWYQQSLDQGLQFLIQYYNGEERAKGNILERFSAQQFPDLHSELNLSSLELGDSALYFCASSVAPGLRAGNTGELFFGEGSRLTVL.

In its sample, this clonotype was seen many times. The gene calls are TRBV28 and TRBJ2-3; D is unclear. Trimming shortened V by 2 bases and J by 4 bases, and 13 bases separated the two germline ends. CDR1 is MDHEN, CDR2 SYDVKM, per germline. This CDR3 is 15 amino acids long. The CDR3 here is CASSLIAPSPDTQYF. DNA for the CDR3: TGTGCCAGCAGTTTAATAGCACCCAGCCCAGATACGCAGTATTTT.

This chain connects TRBV18 to TRBJ2-7; TRBD1 aligns across 11 bases. The length of the CDR3 is 17 residues. V shed 3 bases, J shed 1 base, and the junction held 8 bases outside the gene matches. Germline V CDR1 and CDR2: KGHSH, LQKENI. This CDR3 reads CASSPSGGTGGSYEQYF. The CDR3 nucleotides are TGTGCCAGCTCACCCAGTGGCGGGACAGGGGGTTCCTACGAGCAGTACTTC. Together with reference TRBV18 and TRBJ2-7, the CDR3 gives the full variable domain: NAGVMQNPRHLVRRRGQEARLRCSPMKGHSHVYWYRQLPEEGLKFMVYLQKENIIDESGMPKERFSAEFPKEGPSILRIQQVVRGDSAAYFCASSPSGGTGGSYEQYFGPGTRLTVT.

At least ten counts were recorded for this clonotype. The chain links TRBV11-2 to TRBJ2-7, with 10 bases that match TRBD1. The junction had 2 bases not matched to a gene; V was cut back by 0 bases and J by 6 bases. There are 14 residues in the CDR3. Germline V gene data show CDR1 as SGHAT and CDR2 as FQNNGV. The CDR3 is CASSLDRTGGEQYF. The DNA of the CDR3 is TGTGCCAGCAGCTTAGACAGGACAGGGGGCGAGCAGTACTTC.

This clonotype was seen repeatedly, ten times or more. This chain connects TRBV11-2 to TRBJ2-1, with 7 bases that match TRBD2. From germline, CDR1 is SGHAT and CDR2 FQNNGV. CDR3 length: 16 amino acids. With 4 bases clipped from V and 6 bases from J, the junction kept 12 bases outside the gene matches. The CDR3 sequence: CASSSTLAVLSNEQFF. CDR3 bases: TGTGCCAGCAGCTCGACGCTAGCGGTTCTTTCCAATGAGCAGTTCTTC.

This clonotype has just a few counts. The chain links TRBV30 to TRBJ2-3, with 14 bases identical to TRBD2. Per the germline V gene, CDR1 is GTSNPN and CDR2 is SVGIG (reference sequence). The CDR3 runs 16 residues. With 2 bases clipped from V and 3 bases from J, the junction kept 4 bases outside the gene matches. This CDR3 reads CAWSYGTSGSTDTQYF. CDR3 sequence (DNA): TGTGCCTGGAGTTACGGGACTAGCGGGAGTACAGATACGCAGTATTTT.